This entry is about one T cell receptor (beta chain). Its antigen remains unknown. This CDR3 contains 13 residues. Germline assignment: CDR1 SNHLY and CDR2 FYNNEI. While unrecorded immune exposures were likely, the donors were nominally healthy when sampled. This entry belongs to a study of cytomegalovirus exposure and HLA in healthy donors. Study-wide background: Prior work identified 117 million unique TCR beta sequences in some 200 million T cells. Broader study findings: Donors were assumed by presence/absence analyses to have roughly uniform sequencing depth.

The PCR ran on 60 Vbeta and 13 Jbeta primers. Profiling relied on immunoSEQ multiplex PCR, and the TCRdb table lists in-frame clones only, not all of them. The table lists 150,000 or so clones, approximately 82% of them singletons, with less than 1.5% in the top ten. The TCR comes from a man aged 30-40 years in good health and CMV-seropositive. Sequencing was performed on PBMCs. The chain combines TRBV2 with TRBJ2-5; D not resolved. The J call is uncertain, as TRBJ2-7 better fits the DNA end. The CDR3 nucleotides are TGTGCCAGCAGTGAACGGGTAACCTACGAGCAGTACTTC. It encodes CASSERVTYEQYF.